Below are 16 T cell receptor beta chains sequenced from a single sample in a study of early T cells in non-severe SARS-CoV-2 infection. MiXCR, applied by TCRdb to the 5' RACE reads, yields one record per CDR3 protein. The table has 85,000 to 100,000 distinct CDR3 sequences, 9.5% to 11% seen once. Sequencing was performed on whole blood, taken at baseline. Receptors originate from an adult who was a healthcare worker with PCR-confirmed SARS-CoV-2 infection or an uninfected control (not recorded which).

This clonotype was picked up many times. The chain has TRBV20-1 and TRBJ1-2; 12 bases line up with TRBD1. The CDR3 runs 17 residues. The germline V gene has CDR1 DFQATT and CDR2 SNEGSKA (reference sequence). Trimming took 1 base from V and 4 from J; bases not matched to a gene: 10. CDR3 coding DNA: TGCAGTGCTAGAGCGGGGACAGGGGGCGCAAGAAGCTATGGCTACACCTTC. It is translated as CSARAGTGGARSYGYTF.

This chain links TRBV12-3 or TRBV12-4 with TRBJ2-7; D gene uncertain. This CDR3 is 14 amino acids long. V dropped 3 bases and J dropped 2 bases, with 11 bases sitting between them. CDR3 DNA sequence: TGTGCCAGCAGTTTCGACTCCTTCCCCTACGAGCAGTACTTC. It yields the protein CASSFDSFPYEQYF.

This clonotype was counted many times. CDR3 bases: TGTGCCATCAGTGATACCGGGGGGGAGGATACGCAGTATTTT. Translating it yields CAISDTGGEDTQYF. V is TRBV10-3 and J is TRBJ2-3; 8 positions agree with TRBD2. This CDR3 has 14 amino acids. Germline loops: CDR1 ENHRY, CDR2 SYGVKD. Trimming took 3 bases from V and 6 from J; bases not matched to a gene: 5.

This clonotype was observed a handful of times. The V call is TRBV20-1, the J call TRBJ1-2, with a possible D match to TRBD1 (6 bases). CDR1 DFQATT and CDR2 SNEGSKA come from the germline V gene (reference sequence). The CDR3 has 20 residues. Between the trimmed V and J ends, which lost 3 bases and 1 base, there was a span of 30 bases. CDR3 amino acids: CSARYLDYPSTQGINYGYTF. The CDR3 coding sequence is TGCAGTGCTAGGTACCTGGACTACCCGTCCACACAGGGAATTAACTATGGCTACACCTTC.

In its sample, this clonotype was seen a few times. The chain is built from TRBV12-3 or TRBV12-4 and TRBJ1-5; TRBD1 matches at 10 bases. The junction had 8 bases not matched to a gene; V was cut back by 4 bases and J by 5 bases. The CDR3 runs 16 residues. The CDR3 loop is CASSSGAGTGDQPQHF. The CDR3 DNA is TGTGCCAGCAGTTCTGGAGCTGGGACAGGGGATCAGCCCCAGCATTTT.

This clonotype was observed at least ten times. The rearrangement links TRBV6-1 to TRBJ2-1; 7 bases align to TRBD2. The germline gives CDR1 MNHNS, CDR2 SASEGT. The CDR3 spans 14 residues. With 6 bases clipped from V and 3 bases from J, the junction kept 5 bases outside the gene matches. This CDR3 is CASSNRDYYNEQFF. DNA for the CDR3: TGTGCCAGCAGCAACCGGGACTACTACAATGAGCAGTTCTTC.

This chain links TRBV4-1 with TRBJ2-5, with D unclear. V gave up 6 bases and J gave up 5 bases, with 13 bases separating them. The CDR3 sequence is 13 residues long. Germline CDR1 and CDR2: MGHRA and YSYEKL. CDR3 bases: TGCGCCAGCAGTCCCCAGCTGGGGGAGACCCAGTACTTC. This translates into CASSPQLGETQYF.

The CDR3 region is CAARAGGEEQYF. The CDR3 nucleotides read TGTGCCGCCAGGGCGGGAGGGGAAGAGCAGTACTTC. The V gene is TRBV10-3, the J gene TRBJ2-7; 9 bases align to TRBD2. Germline CDR1 ENHRY, CDR2 SYGVKD. The V gene end was trimmed by 11 bases and the J gene end by 7 bases; junction bases not matched to a gene: 9. The CDR3 runs to 12 residues.

This clonotype showed up many times. J is TRBJ2-1 and V is TRBV29-1; either TRBD1 or TRBD2 may fit D (5 bases each). Germline CDR1 reads SQVTM; CDR2 reads ANQGSEA. The length of the CDR3 is 13 residues. V shed 3 bases and J shed 6 bases, with 12 bases lying between them. The CDR3 loop reads CSVDGAPSNEQFF. The CDR3 bases are TGCAGCGTTGACGGGGCCCCTAGCAATGAGCAGTTCTTC.

In this sample, this clonotype turned up many times. The chain combines TRBV6-6 with TRBJ2-3; no firm D call. The V gene lost 3 bases and the J gene lost 4 bases, with 8 bases spanning the gap. CDR3 size: 13 residues. CDR1 MNHNY and CDR2 SVGAGI come from the germline V gene (reference sequence). The CDR3 region has the DNA TGTGCCAGCAGTTATCTCGGCCCAGATACGCAGTATTTT. The encoded protein is CASSYLGPDTQYF.

This clonotype occurred a few times. V and J are TRBV5-1 and TRBJ1-1; D is unclear. Germline CDR1 SGHRS, CDR2 YFSETQ. The CDR3 runs 14 residues. Trimming removed 5 bases from V and 3 bases from J, with 14 bases in between. The CDR3 here is CASRIWEQDTEAFF. In nucleotides, the CDR3 is TGCGCCAGCAGGATATGGGAACAAGACACTGAAGCTTTCTTT.

This clonotype was recorded many times. The gene calls are TRBV3-1 and TRBJ2-7; no firm D call. The CDR3 spans 14 residues. Trimming pared 4 bases from V and 7 bases from J, leaving 17 bases between. CDR1 LGHDT and CDR2 YNNKEL come from the germline V gene (reference sequence). The CDR3 bases are TGTGCCAGCAGCCCCTCTCCAAGCAGCTTTGAGCAGTACTTC. Residues: CASSPSPSSFEQYF.

This chain's CDR3 is CSANDRGRNSNQPQHF. In DNA form, the CDR3 reads TGCAGTGCTAACGACAGGGGACGAAATAGCAATCAGCCCCAGCATTTT. The J gene is TRBJ1-5, the V gene TRBV20-1; 8 positions agree with TRBD1. The V segment lost 4 bases and the J segment 0 bases; nucleotides outside the gene matches: 8. The CDR3 is made up of 16 amino acids. In germline, CDR1 is DFQATT, CDR2 SNEGSKA (reference sequence).

The rearrangement uses TRBV3-1 and TRBJ2-2, with 7 bases lining up with TRBD1. Germline loops: CDR1 LGHDT, CDR2 YNNKEL (reference sequence). J lost 6 bases, V lost 3 bases, and 1 base had no gene match. CDR3 length: 13 residues. The CDR3 sequence is CASSQQGAGELFF. Here the CDR3 DNA reads TGTGCCAGCAGCCAGCAGGGGGCCGGGGAGCTGTTTTTT.

This clonotype was recorded at least ten times. V is TRBV3-1 and J is TRBJ2-5; D unclear. V lost 1 base and J lost 4, with 7 bases in between. CDR1 is LGHDT and CDR2 is YNNKEL in the germline V gene (reference sequence). This CDR3 contains 13 residues. The CDR3: CASSQVESETQYF. CDR3 bases: TGTGCCAGCAGCCAAGTCGAATCAGAGACCCAGTACTTC.

The gene calls are TRBV4-1 and TRBJ1-3; a weak D match, TRBD1 (5 bases). V was cut by 6 bases and J by 0 bases, with 12 bases left in between. Germline V lookup: CDR1 MGHRA, CDR2 YSYEKL. The CDR3 runs 15 residues. CDR3 loop: CASSHPGLSGNTIYF. In DNA, the CDR3 is TGCGCCAGCAGTCACCCGGGGCTCTCTGGAAACACCATATATTTT.